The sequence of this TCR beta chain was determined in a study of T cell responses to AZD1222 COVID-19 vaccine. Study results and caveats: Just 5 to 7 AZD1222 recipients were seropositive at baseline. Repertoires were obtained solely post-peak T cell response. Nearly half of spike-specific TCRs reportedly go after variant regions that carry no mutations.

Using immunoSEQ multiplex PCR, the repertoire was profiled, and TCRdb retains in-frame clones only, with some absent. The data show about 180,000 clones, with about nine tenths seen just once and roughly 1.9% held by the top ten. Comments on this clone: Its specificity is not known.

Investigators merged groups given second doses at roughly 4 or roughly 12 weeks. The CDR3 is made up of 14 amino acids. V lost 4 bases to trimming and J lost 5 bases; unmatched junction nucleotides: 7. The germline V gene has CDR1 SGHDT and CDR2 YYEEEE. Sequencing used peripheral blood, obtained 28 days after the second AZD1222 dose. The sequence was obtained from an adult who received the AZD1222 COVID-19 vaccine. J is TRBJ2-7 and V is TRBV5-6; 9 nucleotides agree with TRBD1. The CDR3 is CASSARDRDHEQYF. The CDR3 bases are TGTGCCAGCAGCGCCCGGGACAGGGACCACGAGCAGTACTTC.